This TCR beta chain was sequenced for a study of metastatic and nonmetastatic thyroid tumors. Across the study: Repertoires were compared across blood and tumor or nodule tissue from malignant and benign thyroid patients. The study, taken as a whole, reports: Benign nodules reportedly had significantly lower TCR beta diversity than malignant thyroid tumors in blood and tumor.

None of the patients had undergone any treatment ahead of thyroid surgery. In the case of this clone: Its specificity is not known.

V was cut by 0 bases and J by 7 bases, with 18 bases left in between. Germline V gene lookup returns CDR1 SGHRS and CDR2 YFSETQ. The CDR3 runs to 16 residues. How the authors handled the data: Researchers built a distant-metastasis classifier for papillary thyroid cancer that drew on CDR3 differences across clinicopathological groups. TCRdb re-processed the PCR reads through MiXCR. It is TCRdb's table, rather than the study itself, that gives the V and J calls and clone size. The sample consists of about 30,000 clones, 25% of them appearing once. The source of this sequence is a female donor with papillary thyroid cancer or a benign thyroid nodule (not recorded which). Some clones in this sample may be carry-over from other donors' samples. Sequencing input: blood. This sequence joins TRBV5-1 and TRBJ2-3; tentative D call: TRBD1 (6 bases). The CDR3 region is CASSLAIGAGEHTQYF. CDR3 nucleotides: TGCGCCAGCAGCTTGGCCATTGGGGCAGGGGAGCATACGCAGTATTTT.